This T cell receptor beta chain was obtained from a study of monozygotic twins with inflammatory bowel disease (dated by TCRdb to the late 2010s). Looking at the study overall: In total, 28 monozygotic twin pairs made up the full study: 19 Danish pairs, all IBD-discordant, plus nine German pairs, of which four were IBD-concordant and five were IBD-discordant. Each individual had, on average, about 151 000 unique TCRalpha sequences and 181 000 unique TCRbeta sequences available for analysis. Within discordant pairs, disease-associated traits were sought mainly by comparing IBD patients with their genetically identical healthy co-twins. The full study reports these points: Compared with healthy twins, IBD patients shared fewer clonotypes with other individuals, and the difference was most pronounced in patients with signs of disease activity. Background noise and inter-individual variability may have been introduced into the repertoires by the differing immunosuppressive treatments among patients. Distinction between different T cell subtypes could not be achieved in the analysis. No difference in repertoire similarity was observed between concordant and discordant twins, possibly owing to limited statistical power. No single strong signal or clonotype linked to IBD turned up in the results, so the idea that one exists was not supported. TCRbeta repertoire diversity, by inverse Simpson index, was decreased in IBD patients compared with their healthy co-twins.

From each donor, an approximately 2.3 ml peripheral blood sample was collected into PAXgene tubes and kept at -80 degrees C. Without T cell sorting, total RNA was isolated from whole blood using the PAXgene blood miRNA kit on an automated QIAcube. Peripheral blood from monozygotic twin pairs, either concordant or discordant for inflammatory bowel disease, underwent deep TCRalpha and TCRbeta repertoire profiling that used unique molecular barcoding. For every twin pair, smoking habits were documented, and each individual was categorised as a current, former or never smoker. Concerning this clonotype: The antigen this receptor binds is unknown.

The method behind the library was 5' RACE. Preparation of each TCR library used around 3.5 ug of total RNA. cDNA was synthesized with SMARTScribe reverse transcriptase in eight separate reactions per sample. During cDNA synthesis, template switching was used to introduce unique molecular identifiers that contained a 6-nucleotide sample barcode. Two nested PCRs of about 16 and 10 cycles amplified the TCRalpha and TCRbeta cDNA, and bead purification followed each PCR. Before amplification, the cDNA was treated with uracil DNA-glycosylase and purified using the QIAquick PCR purification kit. The second PCR was the step at which Illumina TruSeq-compatible adapters and sample-specific barcodes were added. TapeStation and Qubit were used to check library quality and concentration, and approximately 5 ng of each library went into the pool. Pooled libraries were sequenced on an Illumina HiSeq2500 single-index Rapid Run with 2 x 100 bp reads and custom sequencing primers. Turning to the authors' computational methods: MiGEC version 1.2.6 was used for UMI-based consensus assembly, which corrected PCR and sequencing errors. MiXCR version 2.1.1 handled V(D)J alignment, clonotype assembly and CDR3 extraction. To normalise gene usage, clonotype sharing and MAIT/NKT TCR abundance, the analysis used the top 1000, 10 000 and 20 000 clonotypes per sample. After downsampling to 27 000 UMIs, diversity was calculated as the inverse Simpson index using the vegan R package. Paired Mann-Whitney U tests were applied to discordant twin pairs, with Benjamini-Hochberg correction for multiple testing. TCRdb reprocessed the raw reads; every CDR3 protein sequence is a single record, and DNA is not supplied. In this record, the V and J calls reflect TCRdb's handling and not the investigators' own analysis. This sample's table carries a few hundred thousand distinct CDR3 sequences. The ten largest clones add up to more than 4.5% of the sample.

The CDR3 measures 14 amino acids from cysteine to phenylalanine. No DNA is recorded. The germline V gene gives CDR1 as KGHSH and CDR2 as LQKENI. The TCR originated in a human donor with ulcerative colitis or Crohn's disease, or a healthy co-twin of an affected twin (not recorded which). The sequence joins TRBV18 to TRBJ2-5. Sequenced: blood. The CDR3 protein sequence reads: CASSPSGVGETQYF.